One T cell receptor (beta chain) is described in this entry. Germline CDR1 and CDR2: LGHNA and YSLEER. The CDR3 is 14 residues long. V was pared by 4 bases and J by 5 bases, with 11 bases between. Method: immunoSEQ multiplex PCR; TCRdb's copy keeps in-frame clones and lacks some. The sample shows more than 300,000 clones, approximately 82% of them seen only once. The data derive from a study of blood T cell repertoires in COVID-19. Overall study context: Sources were T cells, B-cell-depleted T cells, or PBMCs; the material itself was cDNA or gDNA.

The sequence was obtained from a woman in her fifties or sixties with acute or convalescent COVID-19. The V call is TRBV4-3, the J call TRBJ2-2; TRBD1 might be the D (6 bases). Specimen: peripheral blood. CDR3 bases: TGCGCCAGCAGCCTACGACAGGAAACCGGGGAGCTGTTTTTT. This sequence encodes CASSLRQETGELFF.